This TCR beta chain is drawn from a study of blood T cell repertoires in COVID-19. Study context: Donors in the United States, Italy and Spain gave samples during acute or convalescent COVID-19. From T cells, B-cell-depleted T cells, or PBMCs came the material, which was cDNA or gDNA.

Some clones are missing from TCRdb's copy, which holds only in-frame ones; the method was immunoSEQ multiplex PCR. The sample lists approximately 160,000 clones; approximately 83% were seen once. The material sequenced was peripheral blood. The receptor's source is a woman of 80 years or more with active or convalescent COVID-19.

CDR3 protein: CASSQVTSPGETQYF. CDR3 nucleotide sequence: TGCGCCAGCAGCCAGGTGACTAGCCCCGGGGAGACCCAGTACTTC. The V call is TRBV4-3, the J call TRBJ2-5; TRBD2 agrees at 7 bases. This CDR3 is built from 15 residues. V dropped 3 bases and J dropped 5; count of bases not matched to a gene: 9. Germline loops: CDR1 LGHNA, CDR2 YSLEER.